This TCR beta chain comes out of a study of blood T cell repertoires in COVID-19. Study-level background: T cells, B-cell-depleted T cells, or PBMCs provided the cDNA or gDNA that served as material.

Libraries were prepared by immunoSEQ multiplex PCR; TCRdb keeps only in-frame clonotypes and omits some of them. The sample includes about 390,000 clones, around nine tenths seen only once; the top ten take 10%. Trimming removed 5 bases at V and 3 bases at J, with 20 bases between. This CDR3 is built from 18 residues. Germline assignment: CDR1 MNHEY and CDR2 SMNVEV (reference sequence). Participants spanned ages about 18 to 95 years and resided in 24 US areas. In assigning cohorts, the study relied on participant-reported clinical history. The chain employs TRBV27 and TRBJ1-6; perhaps TRBD1 as D (5 bases). This clonotype was sampled from a woman in her fifties or sixties who had recovered from COVID-19. The sequencing input was PBMCs or T cells enriched from blood (not recorded which). This CDR3 is CASSLPRVGGFYNSPLHF. For the CDR3, the DNA is TGTGCCAGCAGTCTCCCTCGGGTGGGGGGTTTCTATAATTCACCCCTCCACTTT.